These 20 T cell receptor beta chains were all obtained from the same sample, sequenced in a study of OX40 agonist ivuxolimab in advanced cancers. Some clones are missing from TCRdb's copy, which holds only in-frame ones; the method was immunoSEQ multiplex PCR. The repertoire holds over 30,000 clones, with about 81% as singletons. This specimen consisted of CD4+ or CD8+ T cells sorted from blood, obtained in a trial of the OX40 agonist ivuxolimab. The source of these receptors is an adult with an advanced solid tumor such as melanoma, head and neck, liver or kidney cancer.

This chain uses TRBV2 with TRBJ2-1; D gene ambiguous. V was pared by 6 bases and J by 8 bases, with 17 bases between. The CDR3 loop spans 14 amino acids. Looked up from germline, CDR1 is SNHLY and CDR2 is FYNNEI. The CDR3 bases are TGTGCCAGCAGCAAGGACCTTGCCGGCGATGAGCAGTTCTTC. This sequence encodes CASSKDLAGDEQFF. The full variable domain, its missing parts supplied by reference TRBV2 and TRBJ2-1, is EPEVTQTPSHQVTQMGQEVILRCVPISNHLYFYWYRQILGQKVEFLVSFYNNEISEKSEIFDDQFSVERPDGSNFTLKIRSTKLEDSAMYFCASSKDLAGDEQFFGPGTRLTVL.

CDR3 coding DNA: TGTGCCAGCAGCGTAGGGGGCCGGTTCGAGACCCAGTACTTC. Translation: CASSVGGRFETQYF. The chain uses TRBV9 and TRBJ2-5; possible D gene TRBD1, 5 bases. Per germline, CDR1 SGDLS and CDR2 YYNGEE. Trimming shortened V by 0 bases and J by 5 bases, and 11 bases separated the two germline ends. This CDR3 contains 14 residues.

This chain links TRBV28 with TRBJ2-7; D is unclear. V lost 7 bases, J lost 2 bases, and 9 bases lay in between. This CDR3 comprises 12 residues. In germline, CDR1 is MDHEN, CDR2 SYDVKM. The CDR3 DNA reads as TGTGCCAGCACCACGGTAACCTACGAGCAGTACTTC. It codes for CASTTVTYEQYF. Based on the CDR3 plus reference TRBV28 and TRBJ2-7, the full variable domain is DVKVTQSSRYLVKRTGEKVFLECVQDMDHENMFWYRQDPGLGLRLIYFSYDVKMKEKGDIPEGYSVSREKKERFSLILESASTNQTSMYLCASTTVTYEQYFGPGTRLTVT.

The V gene is TRBV28, the J gene TRBJ2-7; TRBD2 matches at 12 bases. Trimming cost V 4 bases and J 5 bases; bases outside gene matches: 6. The CDR3 is 15 amino acids. Germline CDR1 is MDHEN and CDR2 is SYDVKM. DNA of the CDR3: TGTGCCAGCAGTTCCCCAGCTAGCGGGAGGGACGAGCAGTACTTC. Encoded protein: CASSSPASGRDEQYF.

This chain joins TRBV2 and TRBJ2-1; unclear D gene. Germline CDR1 reads SNHLY; CDR2 reads FYNNEI. The CDR3 totals 13 residues. V was shortened by 6 bases and J by 10 bases, with 16 bases between the two germline ends. Here the CDR3 reads CASSATPGLEQFF. The CDR3 DNA reads TGTGCCAGCAGCGCCACTCCGGGCCTAGAGCAGTTCTTC. Variable domain in full (rest from reference TRBV2 and TRBJ2-1): EPEVTQTPSHQVTQMGQEVILRCVPISNHLYFYWYRQILGQKVEFLVSFYNNEISEKSEIFDDQFSVERPDGSNFTLKIRSTKLEDSAMYFCASSATPGLEQFFGPGTRLTVL.

The chain employs TRBV5-1 and TRBJ2-5; D possibly corresponds to TRBD2 (5 bases). The V and J ends lost 0 bases and 5 bases respectively, with 11 bases between them. Germline V gene sequence: CDR1 SGHRS, CDR2 YFSETQ. The CDR3 runs to 14 residues. The DNA of the CDR3 is TGCGCCAGCAGCTTGGCCGGGATGGTCGAGACCCAGTACTTC. Protein: CASSLAGMVETQYF.

The CDR3, as DNA: TGTGCCAGCAAAGGACAGGGGACTGGGGAGCAGTACTTC. Translating gives CASKGQGTGEQYF. The rearrangement uses TRBV2 and TRBJ2-7; 9 positions agree with TRBD1. Germline V CDR1 and CDR2: SNHLY, FYNNEI. The V segment lost 7 bases and the J segment 7 bases; nucleotides outside the gene matches: 8. The CDR3 extends over 13 amino acids.

This clone occurred a few times. V and J are TRBV30 and TRBJ2-3; TRBD2 agrees at 10 bases. The CDR3 runs to 16 residues. V was pared by 0 bases and J by 7 bases, with 10 bases of the junction left unmatched. Germline values: CDR1 GTSNPN, CDR2 SVGIG (reference sequence). The CDR3 here is CAWSVPGLAGANTQYF. The CDR3 DNA reads TGTGCCTGGAGTGTACCCGGGCTAGCGGGAGCCAATACGCAGTATTTT.

The rearrangement uses TRBV9 and TRBJ2-1; D remains unclear. The CDR3 is 15 residues long. V lost 0 bases, J lost 3 bases, and 10 bases lay in between. Germline lookup yields CDR1 SGDLS and CDR2 YYNGEE. CDR3 sequence: CASSVDPGSYNEQFF. CDR3 in DNA: TGTGCCAGCAGCGTAGATCCGGGTAGCTACAATGAGCAGTTCTTC.

The V gene is TRBV19, the J gene TRBJ2-1, with 7 bases that match TRBD2. Trimming removed 4 bases from V and 6 bases from J; junction bases left unmatched: 12. Germline loops: CDR1 LNHDA, CDR2 SQIVND (reference sequence). The CDR3 loop spans 16 amino acids. CDR3 sequence: CASSTGWGGPTNEQFF. The DNA of the CDR3 is TGTGCCAGTAGTACCGGCTGGGGGGGACCCACCAATGAGCAGTTCTTC.

This chain links TRBV9 with TRBJ2-7; 10 nucleotides line up with TRBD2. Trimming cost V 4 bases and J 1 base; bases outside gene matches: 2. Germline V CDR1 and CDR2: SGDLS, YYNGEE. The CDR3 covers 14 residues. The CDR3 protein is CASSQREGSYEQYF. For the CDR3, the DNA is TGTGCCAGCAGCCAGCGGGAGGGGTCCTACGAGCAGTACTTC.

This clone was observed a single time. The genes are TRBV7-8 and TRBJ2-1, with D perhaps being TRBD1 or TRBD2 (5 bases each). CDR1 and CDR2 from the germline V gene are SGHVS and FQNEAQ. Trimming cost V 5 bases and J 0 bases, with 8 bases left between them. The CDR3 has 14 amino acids. Here the CDR3 DNA reads TGTGCCAGCAGCCTGGGACGCTCCTACAATGAGCAGTTCTTC. Protein product: CASSLGRSYNEQFF.

The chain has TRBV7-3 and TRBJ2-1; possibly TRBD1 for D (5 bases). The CDR3 has 16 amino acids. V was pared by 1 base and J by 2 bases, with 12 bases between. The germline V gene encodes CDR1 SGHTA and CDR2 FQGTGA. The CDR3 DNA follows: TGTGCCAGCAGCTTAAGGTCAGGGAACCCCTACAATGAGCAGTTCTTC. Translated: CASSLRSGNPYNEQFF. The entire variable domain, with the rest obtained from reference TRBV7-3 and TRBJ2-1, is as follows: GAGVSQTPSNKVTEKGKYVELRCDPISGHTALYWYRQSLGQGPEFLIYFQGTGAADDSGLPNDRFFAVRPEGSVSTLKIQRTERGDSAVYLCASSLRSGNPYNEQFFGPGTRLTVL.

The genes are TRBV13 and TRBJ1-5; 8 bases are shared with TRBD1. With 5 bases clipped from V and 6 bases from J, the junction kept 6 bases outside the gene matches. The CDR3 runs 14 residues. CDR1 and CDR2 (germline): PRHDT, FYEKMQ (reference sequence). CDR3 sequence (DNA): TGTGCCAGCAGCCGGACAGGGTCGAGTCAGCCCCAGCATTTT. It specifies CASSRTGSSQPQHF.

This chain links TRBV2 with TRBJ2-1; TRBD2 matches 13 bases. Germline CDR1 SNHLY, CDR2 FYNNEI. The V segment lost 6 bases and the J segment 9 bases; nucleotides outside the gene matches: 8. The CDR3 length is 15 residues. The CDR3 here is CASRWTSGSVSEQFF. The CDR3 DNA follows: TGTGCCAGCAGGTGGACTAGCGGGAGCGTCAGTGAGCAGTTCTTC.

The chain is built from TRBV6-5 and TRBJ1-1; possibly TRBD1 for D (5 bases). Trimming removed 0 bases at V and 12 bases at J, with 17 bases between. Germline CDR1 is MNHEY and CDR2 is SVGAGI. This CDR3 has 14 amino acids. CDR3 amino acids: CASSYSQDRPETFF. The CDR3 DNA reads TGTGCCAGCAGTTACTCACAGGACCGCCCTGAGACTTTCTTT.

The gene calls are TRBV7-8 and TRBJ2-3; weak D call: TRBD1 (6 bases). Germline V lookup: CDR1 SGHVS, CDR2 FQNEAQ. The CDR3 loop spans 14 amino acids. Trimming took 6 bases from V and 1 from J, leaving 11 bases between them. The CDR3 sequence is CASSPRTGTDTQYF. CDR3 coding DNA: TGTGCCAGCAGTCCAAGGACAGGCACAGATACGCAGTATTTT.

This clone appeared once. V usage is TRBV5-1 and J usage is TRBJ2-1; TRBD2 aligns across 10 bases. Trimming cost V 0 bases and J 5 bases; bases outside gene matches: 8. CDR1 and CDR2 from the germline V gene are SGHRS and YFSETQ. CDR3 length equals 17 residues. The CDR3 DNA is TGCGCCAGCAGCTTGGCACCGGCGGGACTAGCGCACAATGAGCAGTTCTTC. Encoded protein: CASSLAPAGLAHNEQFF. Filled out from reference TRBV5-1 and TRBJ2-1, the complete variable domain reads KAGVTQTPRYLIKTRGQQVTLSCSPISGHRSVSWYQQTPGQGLQFLFEYFSETQRNKGNFPGRFSGRQFSNSRSEMNVSTLELGDSALYLCASSLAPAGLAHNEQFFGPGTRLTVL.

V gene TRBV5-4 combines with J gene TRBJ1-2, with 7 bases matching TRBD1. Germline V gene data show CDR1 as SGHNT and CDR2 as YYREEE (reference sequence). V gave up 6 bases and J gave up 1 base; unmatched junction bases: 6. This CDR3 contains 14 residues. In nucleotides, the CDR3 is TGTGCCAGCAAGTACAGGGGCTATAACTATGGCTACACCTTC. This encodes CASKYRGYNYGYTF.

The gene calls are TRBV6-5 and TRBJ2-4; D perhaps matches TRBD2 (7 bases). The CDR3 runs to 14 residues. CDR1 is MNHEY, CDR2 SVGAGI, per germline. V shed 10 bases and J shed 3 bases, with 16 bases lying between them. Here the CDR3 reads CATLGGQGKNIQYF. CDR3 nucleotide sequence: TGTGCCACCTTGGGGGGGCAAGGCAAAAACATTCAGTACTTC.